This TCR beta chain was identified in a study of neurological immune-mediated disorders. The T cells used for sorted libraries numbered 1 million, either CD4+ or CD8+. A word on this clonotype: What it binds is unknown.

The cDNA was generated by 5'RACE with 10-nucleotide random UMIs. TCRdb recomputed calls from the 5' RACE reads with MiXCR, one row per CDR3 protein. The repertoire holds some 27,000 distinct CDR3 sequences, with around a quarter as singletons. Germline CDR1 and CDR2: SGHVS and FQNEAQ. This CDR3 region has 16 residues. Trimming at V came to 3 bases and at J to 0 bases, leaving 4 bases not matched to a gene. General study findings and limits: Across subjects, no CDR3 amino acid sequence appeared in expanded clones of more than one subject, a finding that suggested private repertoires in all groups. In HTLV-1-associated myelopathy, TCR clonal expansion was greatest, and in multiple sclerosis it was least, below healthy controls.

The V gene is TRBV7-8, the J gene TRBJ1-5, with 8 bases fitting TRBD1. This clonotype originated in a middle-aged man with HTLV-1-associated myelopathy (HAM/TSP). Sequenced material: CD4+ T cells from blood. The CDR3 spells CASSFRTGNSNQPQHF. The CDR3 DNA reads TGTGCCAGCAGCTTCCGGACAGGGAATAGCAATCAGCCCCAGCATTTT.